Following are 10 T cell receptor beta chains from one sample sequenced in a study of blood T cells in healthy people across ages. It was with a sample-barcoded 5' primer and a J-beta primer mix that a second PCR of about 6 to 11 cycles was run. TCRdb reprocessed the 5' RACE reads via MiXCR and lists one record per CDR3 protein. The sample holds hundreds of thousands of distinct CDR3 sequences; less than 70% are singletons and the top ten take approximately 41%. Sequences were obtained from blood. These receptors all stem from an elderly man in good health.

Details on this clonotype: The junction and the germline gene differ at one end; a read error may be behind it. V is TRBV3-1 and J is TRBJ2-3; a weak D match, TRBD2 (5 bases). CDR3 length: 18 residues. From germline, CDR1 is LGHDT and CDR2 YNNKEL (reference sequence). CDR3 sequence (DNA): TGTGCCAGCAGCCAAGTCCTTCAGGCGGGCGGTAGCACGGATACGCAGTATTTT. Protein sequence: CASSQVLQAGGSTDTQYF.

This clonotype was recorded a few times. V usage is TRBV20-1 and J usage is TRBJ2-1, with 8 bases that match TRBD1. The J segment lost 9 bases and the V segment lost 4 bases, leaving 17 bases of the junction unmatched. Germline V gene data show CDR1 as DFQATT and CDR2 as SNEGSKA (reference sequence). The CDR3 length is 16 residues. The CDR3 protein is CSANPLAQGAVGEQFF. The DNA of the CDR3 is TGCAGTGCTAACCCGTTGGCGCAGGGGGCCGTTGGTGAGCAGTTCTTC.

The rearrangement links TRBV28 to TRBJ2-7; D tentatively reads TRBD1 or TRBD2 (5 bases each). This CDR3 has 15 residues. The V end was cut by 4 bases, the J end by 2 bases, with 15 bases between. Germline loops: CDR1 MDHEN, CDR2 SYDVKM. CDR3 protein: CASSWGVRAPYEQYF. Here the CDR3 DNA reads TGTGCCAGCAGTTGGGGCGTGCGGGCTCCCTACGAGCAGTACTTC.

This clonotype has more than one count but fewer than ten. The chain employs TRBV6-5 and TRBJ1-2; no definite D call. There are 16 residues in the CDR3. V was clipped by 5 bases and J by 4 bases, with 20 bases between them. Germline CDR1 MNHEY, CDR2 SVGAGI. This chain's CDR3 is CASSQRTALSFYGYTF. The CDR3 nucleotides read TGTGCCAGCAGTCAACGGACCGCCCTCTCGTTCTATGGCTACACCTTC.

This clonotype was counted between two and nine times. In DNA, the CDR3 is TGTGCCAGCAGCTACCCCGGGACTAGCGTTCAAGAGACCCAGTACTTC. Amino acid sequence: CASSYPGTSVQETQYF. This chain links TRBV7-8 with TRBJ2-5; TRBD2 matches 10 bases. V shed 4 bases and J 2 bases; nucleotides not matched to a gene: 7. Germline CDR1 SGHVS, CDR2 FQNEAQ. The CDR3 consists of 16 residues. Drawing the rest from reference TRBV7-8 and TRBJ2-5, the complete variable domain is GAGVSQSPRYKVAKRGQDVALRCDPISGHVSLFWYQQALGQGPEFLTYFQNEAQLDKSGLPSDRFFAERPEGSVSTLKIQRTQQEDSAVYLCASSYPGTSVQETQYFGPGTRLLVL.

The chain is built from TRBV7-2 and TRBJ1-2; TRBD1 matches 8 bases. The ends lost 5 bases at V and 3 bases at J; junction bases unmatched: 14. The CDR3 has 17 residues. Germline V CDR1 and CDR2: SGHTA, FQGNSA. The CDR3 here is CASSPRAGTGRDYGYTF. CDR3 bases: TGTGCCAGCAGCCCGCGAGCCGGGACAGGTCGGGACTATGGCTACACCTTC.

This clonotype was recorded a few times. This sequence joins TRBV2 and TRBJ2-3; D may match TRBD1 or TRBD2 (5 bases each). The CDR3 covers 14 residues. The V gene lost 4 bases and the J gene lost 14 bases, with 22 bases spanning the gap. The germline V gene encodes CDR1 SNHLY and CDR2 FYNNEI. This CDR3 is CASSVGRDHRYAYF. DNA for the CDR3: TGTGCCAGCAGTGTGGGAAGGGACCACAGATACGCGTATTTT.

The rearrangement links TRBV29-1 to TRBJ2-5; 9 bases map to TRBD1. The end of the DNA aligns better with TRBJ2-7, so the J call may be wrong. The CDR3 runs to 13 residues. Per the germline V gene, CDR1 is SQVTM and CDR2 is ANQGSEA. Here the CDR3 reads CSVAGQGFGEQYF. Here the CDR3 DNA reads TGCAGCGTTGCCGGACAGGGGTTCGGCGAGCAGTACTTC.

The V gene is TRBV6-2 or TRBV6-3, the J gene TRBJ2-7; D might be TRBD2 (5 bases). There are 12 residues in the CDR3. V was clipped by 8 bases and J by 0 bases, with 8 bases between them. Germline V lookup: CDR1 MNHEY, CDR2 SVGEGT. CDR3: CASLADSYEQYF. CDR3 coding DNA: TGTGCCAGCCTAGCAGACTCCTACGAGCAGTACTTC.

This chain uses TRBV12-3 or TRBV12-4 with TRBJ2-7; TRBD2 matches at 7 bases. CDR3 length: 16 residues. V lost 5 bases and J lost 3; bases outside the gene matches: 13. Here the CDR3 reads CASSPWAVTSDYEQYF. In DNA, the CDR3 is TGTGCCAGCAGTCCGTGGGCGGTCACTAGCGACTACGAGCAGTACTTC.